The subject of this entry is one T cell receptor (beta chain). The target antigen is unknown. This record comes from a study of cytomegalovirus exposure and HLA in healthy donors. Notes on the study in general: Later analysis identified a missense DCLRE1C variant that was linked to TCR beta V- and J-gene trimming. In an earlier analysis, in about 530 donors, most V segments appeared productive either ~90% or ~30% of the time.

PCR employed 60 Vbeta and 13 Jbeta primers. TCRdb keeps only in-frame clones here, not all; method: immunoSEQ multiplex PCR. The data show about 150,000 clones, approximately 60% seen once. Sequencing was performed on PBMCs. The source of this sequence is a woman aged 55 to 70 in good health and CMV-seropositive.

This chain's CDR3 is CASSEYGRGQTEAFF. DNA of the CDR3: TGTGCCAGCAGTGAATATGGCAGGGGGCAGACTGAAGCTTTCTTT. The chain joins TRBV2 to TRBJ1-1, with TRBD1 matching over 8 bases. The CDR3 spans 15 residues. Looked up from germline, CDR1 is SNHLY and CDR2 is FYNNEI. V trimming: 2 bases; J trimming: 5 bases; junction bases outside the gene matches: 7.